This T cell receptor (beta chain) was captured in a study of blood T cells in healthy people across ages. For the second PCR, which ran for about 6 to 12 cycles, a sample-barcoded 5' primer and a J-beta primer mix were used. TCRdb ran MiXCR on the 5' RACE reads and lists one entry per CDR3 protein. This table holds around 1,500,000 distinct CDR3 sequences, around 42% found once. V lost 6 bases, J lost 15 bases, and 7 bases stayed unmatched. CDR3 length: 11 amino acids. Germline assignment: CDR1 SNHLY and CDR2 FYNNEI. The TCR comes from a young woman in good health. The sample comprised blood. The V and J genes are TRBV2 and TRBJ2-1; 8 bases match TRBD1. The CDR3 DNA follows: TGTGCCAGCAGCACAGGGGGTCCTACGTTCTTC. Residues: CASSTGGPTFF.